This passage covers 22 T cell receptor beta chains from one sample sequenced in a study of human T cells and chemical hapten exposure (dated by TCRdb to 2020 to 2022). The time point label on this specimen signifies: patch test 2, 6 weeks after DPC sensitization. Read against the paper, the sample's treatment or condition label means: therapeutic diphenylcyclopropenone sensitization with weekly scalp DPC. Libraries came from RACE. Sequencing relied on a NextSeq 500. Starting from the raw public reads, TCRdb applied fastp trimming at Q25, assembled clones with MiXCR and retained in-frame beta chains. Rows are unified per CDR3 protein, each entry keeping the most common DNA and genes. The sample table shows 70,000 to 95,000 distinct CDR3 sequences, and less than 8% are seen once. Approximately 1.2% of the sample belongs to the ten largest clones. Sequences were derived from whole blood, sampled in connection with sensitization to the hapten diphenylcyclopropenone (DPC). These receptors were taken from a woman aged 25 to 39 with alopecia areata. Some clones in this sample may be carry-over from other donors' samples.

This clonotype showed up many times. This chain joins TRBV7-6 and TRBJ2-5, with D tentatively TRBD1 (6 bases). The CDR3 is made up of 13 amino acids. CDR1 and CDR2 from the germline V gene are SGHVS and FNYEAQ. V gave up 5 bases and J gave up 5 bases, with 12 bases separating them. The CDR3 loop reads CASSQTGPETQYF. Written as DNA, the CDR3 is TGTGCCAGCAGCCAAACAGGGCCGGAGACCCAGTACTTC.

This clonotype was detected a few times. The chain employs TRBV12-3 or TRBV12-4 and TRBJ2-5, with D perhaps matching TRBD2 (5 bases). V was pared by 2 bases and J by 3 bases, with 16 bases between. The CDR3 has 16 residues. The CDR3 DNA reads TGTGCCAGCAGTTTATTCGGACTTGGCTTGAAAGAGACCCAGTACTTC. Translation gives CASSLFGLGLKETQYF.

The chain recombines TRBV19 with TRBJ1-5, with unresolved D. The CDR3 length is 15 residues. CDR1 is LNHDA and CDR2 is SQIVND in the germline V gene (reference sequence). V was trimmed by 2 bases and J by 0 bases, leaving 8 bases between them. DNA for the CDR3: TGTGCCAGTAGTATATACGGATATAGCAATCAGCCCCAGCATTTT. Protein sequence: CASSIYGYSNQPQHF. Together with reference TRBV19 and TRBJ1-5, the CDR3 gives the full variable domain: DGGITQSPKYLFRKEGQNVTLSCEQNLNHDAMYWYRQDPGQGLRLIYYSQIVNDFQKGDIAEGYSVSREKKESFPLTVTSAQKNPTAFYLCASSIYGYSNQPQHFGDGTRLSIL.

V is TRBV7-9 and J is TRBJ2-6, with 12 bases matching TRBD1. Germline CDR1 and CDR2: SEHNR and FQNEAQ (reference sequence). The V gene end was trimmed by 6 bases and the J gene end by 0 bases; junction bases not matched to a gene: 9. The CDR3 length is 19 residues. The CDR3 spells CASRKGTGGTLSGANVLTF. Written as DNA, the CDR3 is TGTGCCAGCAGGAAAGGGACAGGGGGCACCCTCTCTGGGGCCAACGTCCTGACTTTC.

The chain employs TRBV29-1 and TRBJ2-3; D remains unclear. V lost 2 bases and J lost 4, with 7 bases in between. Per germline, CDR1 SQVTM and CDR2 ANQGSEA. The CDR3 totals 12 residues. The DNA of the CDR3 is TGCAGCGTTGAAAAGGGCCCAGATACGCAGTATTTT. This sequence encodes CSVEKGPDTQYF.

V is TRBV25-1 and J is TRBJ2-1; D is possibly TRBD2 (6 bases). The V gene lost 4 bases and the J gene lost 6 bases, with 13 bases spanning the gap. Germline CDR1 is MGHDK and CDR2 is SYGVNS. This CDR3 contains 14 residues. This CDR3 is CASSVPGGFNEQFF. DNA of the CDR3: TGTGCCAGCAGTGTCCCCGGGGGTTTCAATGAGCAGTTCTTC.

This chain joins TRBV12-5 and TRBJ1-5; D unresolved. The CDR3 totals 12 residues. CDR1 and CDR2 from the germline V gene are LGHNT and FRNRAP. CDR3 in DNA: TGTCCCAATTCTAGCCCCTCTCAGCCCCAGCATTTT. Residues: CPNSSPSQPQHF. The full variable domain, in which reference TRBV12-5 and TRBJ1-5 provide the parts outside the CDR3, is DARVTQTPRHKVTEMGQEVTMRCQPILGHNTVFWYRQTMMQGLELLAYFRNRAPLDDSGMPKDRFSAEMPDATLATLKIQPSEPRDSAVYFCPNSSPSQPQHFGDGTRLSIL.

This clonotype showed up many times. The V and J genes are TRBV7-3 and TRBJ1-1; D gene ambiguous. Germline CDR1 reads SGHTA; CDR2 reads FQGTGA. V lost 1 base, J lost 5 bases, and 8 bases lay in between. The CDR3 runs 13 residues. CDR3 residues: CASSLRALTEAFF. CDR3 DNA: TGTGCCAGCAGCTTAAGGGCTTTGACTGAAGCTTTCTTT.

CDR3 loop: CASSSRGAPGNTIYF. The CDR3 coding sequence is TGTGCCAGCAGTAGTCGGGGGGCGCCTGGAAACACCATATATTTT. The chain is built from TRBV6-5 and TRBJ1-3; D may be TRBD1 (6 bases). V was shortened by 5 bases and J by 2 bases, with 13 bases between the two germline ends. There are 15 residues in the CDR3. Germline V gives CDR1 MNHEY, CDR2 SVGAGI.

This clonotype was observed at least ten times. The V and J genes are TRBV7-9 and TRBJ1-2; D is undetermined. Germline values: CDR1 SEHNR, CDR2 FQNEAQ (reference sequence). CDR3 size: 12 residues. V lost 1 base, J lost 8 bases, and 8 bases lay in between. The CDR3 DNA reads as TGTGCCAGCAGCTTAGGAGGAACAGGCTACACCTTC. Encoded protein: CASSLGGTGYTF.

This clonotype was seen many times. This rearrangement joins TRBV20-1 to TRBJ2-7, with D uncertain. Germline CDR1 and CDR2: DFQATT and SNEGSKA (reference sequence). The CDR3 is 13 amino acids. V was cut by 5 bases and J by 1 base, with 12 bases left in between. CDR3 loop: CSAPTPNSYEQYF. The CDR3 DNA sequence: TGCAGTGCTCCTACCCCGAATTCCTACGAGCAGTACTTC.

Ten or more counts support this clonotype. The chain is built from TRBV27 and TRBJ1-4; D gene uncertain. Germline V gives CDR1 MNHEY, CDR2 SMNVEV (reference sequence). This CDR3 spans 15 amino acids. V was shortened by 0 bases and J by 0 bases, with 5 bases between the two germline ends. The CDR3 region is CASSLSPATNEKLFF. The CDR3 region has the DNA TGTGCCAGCAGTTTATCCCCTGCAACTAATGAAAAACTGTTTTTT.

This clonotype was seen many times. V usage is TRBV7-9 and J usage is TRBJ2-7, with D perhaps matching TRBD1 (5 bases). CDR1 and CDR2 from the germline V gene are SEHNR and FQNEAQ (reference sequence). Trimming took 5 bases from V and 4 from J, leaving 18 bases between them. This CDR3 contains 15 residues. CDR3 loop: CASSPGAGYAYEQYF. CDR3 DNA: TGTGCCAGCAGCCCAGGCGCAGGGTACGCGTACGAGCAGTACTTC.

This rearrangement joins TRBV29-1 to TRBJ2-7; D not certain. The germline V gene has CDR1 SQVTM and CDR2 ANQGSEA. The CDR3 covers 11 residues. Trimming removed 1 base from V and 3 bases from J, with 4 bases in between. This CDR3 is CSVEAFYEQYF. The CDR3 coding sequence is TGCAGCGTTGAAGCTTTCTACGAGCAGTACTTC.

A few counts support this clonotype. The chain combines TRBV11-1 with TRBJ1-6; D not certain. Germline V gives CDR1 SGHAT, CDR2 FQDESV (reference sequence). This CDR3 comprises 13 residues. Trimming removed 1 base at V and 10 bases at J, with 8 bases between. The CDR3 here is CASSLGASSPLHF. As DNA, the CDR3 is TGTGCCAGCAGCTTAGGGGCCAGCTCACCCCTCCACTTT.

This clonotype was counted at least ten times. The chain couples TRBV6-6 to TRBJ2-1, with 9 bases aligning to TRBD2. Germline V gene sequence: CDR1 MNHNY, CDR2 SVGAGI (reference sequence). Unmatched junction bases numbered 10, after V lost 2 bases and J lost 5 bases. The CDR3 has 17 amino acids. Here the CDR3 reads CASSYMVSGGQDNEQFF. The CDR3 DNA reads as TGTGCCAGCAGTTACATGGTGAGCGGGGGGCAAGACAATGAGCAGTTCTTC.

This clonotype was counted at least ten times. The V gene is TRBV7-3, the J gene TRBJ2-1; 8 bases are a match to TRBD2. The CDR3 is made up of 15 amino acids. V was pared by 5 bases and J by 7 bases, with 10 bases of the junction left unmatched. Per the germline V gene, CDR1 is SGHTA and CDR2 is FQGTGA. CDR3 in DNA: TGTGCCAGCAGCCCGACGGGGGGGTTGGGTAATGAGCAGTTCTTC. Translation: CASSPTGGLGNEQFF.

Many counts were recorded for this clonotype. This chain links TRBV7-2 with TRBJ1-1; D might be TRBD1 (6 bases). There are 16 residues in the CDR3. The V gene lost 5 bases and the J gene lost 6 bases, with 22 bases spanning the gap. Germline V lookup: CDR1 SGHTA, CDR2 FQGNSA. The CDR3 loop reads CASSPDRARGSAEAFF. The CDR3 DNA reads TGTGCCAGCAGCCCAGATAGGGCCAGGGGCTCGGCTGAAGCTTTCTTT.

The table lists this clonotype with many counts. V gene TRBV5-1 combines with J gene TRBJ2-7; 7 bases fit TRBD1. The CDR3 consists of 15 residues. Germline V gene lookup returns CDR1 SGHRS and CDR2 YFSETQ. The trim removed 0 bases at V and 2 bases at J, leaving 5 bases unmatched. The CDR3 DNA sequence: TGCGCCAGCAGCTTGGCCCCGGGACAGCCCTACGAGCAGTACTTC. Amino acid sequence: CASSLAPGQPYEQYF.

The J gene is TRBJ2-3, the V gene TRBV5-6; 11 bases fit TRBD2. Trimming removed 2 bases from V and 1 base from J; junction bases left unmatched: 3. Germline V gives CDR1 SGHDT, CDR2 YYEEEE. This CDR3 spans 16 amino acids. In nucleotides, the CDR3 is TGTGCCAGCAGCTTACCTAGCGGGGGGCGCACAGATACGCAGTATTTT. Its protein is CASSLPSGGRTDTQYF.

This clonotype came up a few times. CDR3 DNA sequence: TGTGCCAGCAGCCAACACGCGGGAGGGGGCGATGGCGGCTACACCTTC. It translates to CASSQHAGGGDGGYTF. The gene calls are TRBV4-2 and TRBJ1-2, with 7 bases matching TRBD1. This CDR3 contains 16 residues. Trimming at V came to 2 bases and at J to 8 bases, leaving 14 bases not matched to a gene. Germline V CDR1 and CDR2: LGHNA, YNFKEQ.

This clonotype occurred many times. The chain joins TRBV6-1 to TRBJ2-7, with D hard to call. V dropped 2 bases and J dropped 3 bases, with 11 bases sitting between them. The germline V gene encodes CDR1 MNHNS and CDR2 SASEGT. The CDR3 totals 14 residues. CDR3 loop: CASSEWGTNYEQYF. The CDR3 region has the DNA TGTGCCAGCAGTGAATGGGGAACGAACTACGAGCAGTACTTC.